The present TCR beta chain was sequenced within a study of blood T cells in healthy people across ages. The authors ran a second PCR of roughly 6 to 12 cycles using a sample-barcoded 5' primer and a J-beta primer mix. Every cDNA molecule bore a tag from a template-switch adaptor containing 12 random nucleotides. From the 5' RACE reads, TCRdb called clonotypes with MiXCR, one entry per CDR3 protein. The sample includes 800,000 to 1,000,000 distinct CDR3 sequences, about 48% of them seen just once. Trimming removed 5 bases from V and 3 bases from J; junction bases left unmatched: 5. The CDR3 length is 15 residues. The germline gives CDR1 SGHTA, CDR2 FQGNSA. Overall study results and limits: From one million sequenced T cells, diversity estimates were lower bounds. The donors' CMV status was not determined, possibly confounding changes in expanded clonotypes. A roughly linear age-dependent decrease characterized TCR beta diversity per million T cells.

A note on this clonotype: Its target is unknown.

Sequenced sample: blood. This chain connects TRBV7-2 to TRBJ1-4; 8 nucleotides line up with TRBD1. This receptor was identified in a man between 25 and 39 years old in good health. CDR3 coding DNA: TGTGCCAGCAGCCGTCTACAGGGGGCTAATGAAAAACTGTTTTTT. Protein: CASSRLQGANEKLFF.